The 20 T cell receptor beta chains in this list originate from one sample, sequenced in a study of blood T cell repertoires in COVID-19. Assay: immunoSEQ multiplex PCR; the TCRdb copy retains only in-frame clones and omits some. The table includes about 370,000 clones, 80% to 90% detected once. Source material: PBMCs or T cells enriched from blood (not recorded which). Receptors originate from a man aged 18-30 years who had recovered from COVID-19.

The rearrangement links TRBV29-1 to TRBJ2-1, with 7 bases lining up with TRBD1. The CDR3 extends over 16 amino acids. Germline V lookup: CDR1 SQVTM, CDR2 ANQGSEA. J was trimmed by 4 bases and V by 2 bases; bases with no gene match: 11. The CDR3 loop reads CSVESVPGQRYNEQFF. The CDR3, as DNA: TGCAGCGTTGAATCGGTACCGGGACAGCGATACAATGAGCAGTTCTTC.

The V call is TRBV9, the J call TRBJ2-3; TRBD2 might be the D (5 bases). In germline, CDR1 is SGDLS, CDR2 YYNGEE. Between the trimmed V and J ends, which lost 4 bases and 3 bases, there was a span of 9 bases. The CDR3 loop spans 13 amino acids. DNA of the CDR3: TGTGCCAGCAGCTATACGGGGACAGATACGCAGTATTTT. This translates into CASSYTGTDTQYF.

V usage is TRBV6-5 and J usage is TRBJ1-6; D is unresolved. The germline V and J ends were trimmed by 10 bases and 5 bases, with 9 bases remaining between them. The CDR3 is 12 residues long. CDR1 is MNHEY and CDR2 is SVGAGI in the germline V gene. The CDR3 protein is CATGGNNSPLHF. CDR3 DNA sequence: TGTGCCACCGGAGGAAATAATTCACCCCTCCACTTT.

The chain uses TRBV4-1 and TRBJ1-3; D ambiguous. The CDR3 extends over 16 amino acids. The V gene lost 1 base and the J gene lost 0 bases, with 10 bases spanning the gap. In germline, CDR1 is MGHRA, CDR2 YSYEKL. The CDR3 DNA sequence: TGCGCCAGCAGCCAAGCGAACAGCCTCTCTGGAAACACCATATATTTT. Encoded protein: CASSQANSLSGNTIYF.

A remark on this clone: Different DNA sequences within this sample yield the same CDR3. The chain has TRBV19 and TRBJ2-7, with TRBD2 identical over 10 bases. The CDR3 runs 14 residues. Germline CDR1 LNHDA, CDR2 SQIVND (reference sequence). The ends lost 2 bases at V and 4 bases at J; junction bases unmatched: 2. The CDR3: CASSITSGTYEQYF. CDR3 DNA sequence: TGTGCCAGTAGTATAACTAGCGGGACTTACGAGCAGTACTTC.

The CDR3 sequence is CAWLAYTDTQYF. CDR3 DNA sequence: TGTGCCTGGCTAGCGTACACAGATACGCAGTATTTT. V and J are TRBV30 and TRBJ2-3; D is perhaps TRBD2 (6 bases). Per germline, CDR1 GTSNPN and CDR2 SVGIG (reference sequence). The V end lost 5 bases, the J end lost 2 bases, and 8 bases lay between the germline ends. The CDR3 loop spans 12 amino acids.

This chain joins TRBV19 and TRBJ1-1, with D perhaps TRBD1 (6 bases). Germline values: CDR1 LNHDA, CDR2 SQIVND (reference sequence). Trimming pared 4 bases from V and 5 bases from J, leaving 26 bases between. The CDR3 covers 18 residues. CDR3 sequence: CASSRRTVSGYMSTEAFF. The DNA of the CDR3 is TGTGCCAGTAGTAGACGGACAGTATCCGGTTATATGAGTACTGAAGCTTTCTTT.

The chain is built from TRBV29-1 and TRBJ2-7; tentative D call: TRBD2 (5 bases). Germline V gene sequence: CDR1 SQVTM, CDR2 ANQGSEA. Trimming removed 5 bases from V and 0 bases from J, with 8 bases in between. The CDR3 is made up of 12 amino acids. The CDR3 bases are TGCAGCGTTAACGGGAACTCCTACGAGCAGTACTTC. This translates into CSVNGNSYEQYF.

V and J are TRBV28 and TRBJ2-7, with D possibly matching TRBD1 (6 bases). V was shortened by 6 bases and J by 9 bases, with 15 bases between the two germline ends. This CDR3 contains 12 residues. Germline-derived CDR1 and CDR2 are MDHEN and SYDVKM. The CDR3 loop reads CASSVQGSGQYF. Written as DNA, the CDR3 is TGTGCCAGCAGCGTACAGGGTAGTGGGCAGTACTTC.

This chain links TRBV6-6 with TRBJ2-7; 7 nucleotides match TRBD2. In germline, CDR1 is MNHNY, CDR2 SVGAGI (reference sequence). The CDR3 has 16 amino acids. The V gene end was trimmed by 8 bases and the J gene end by 2 bases; junction bases not matched to a gene: 15. The CDR3 region has the DNA TGTGCCAGCGGGGGGGGAGGTAGCCTGACTCCCTACGAGCAGTACTTC. This gives the protein CASGGGGSLTPYEQYF.

In DNA, the CDR3 is TGTGCCAGCAGCGAGGCCCTAGGGGTTTCCTATGGCTACACCTTC. Amino acids: CASSEALGVSYGYTF. The J gene is TRBJ1-2, the V gene TRBV9; D perhaps matches TRBD1 (5 bases). V was trimmed by 3 bases and J by 4 bases, leaving 16 bases between them. This CDR3 comprises 15 residues. Per the germline V gene, CDR1 is SGDLS and CDR2 is YYNGEE.

V gene TRBV19 combines with J gene TRBJ1-5; possible D gene TRBD1, 5 bases. The CDR3 has 13 amino acids. CDR1 is LNHDA, CDR2 SQIVND, per germline (reference sequence). The V end lost 6 bases, the J end lost 6 bases, and 12 bases lay between the germline ends. The CDR3 DNA sequence: TGTGCCAGTAGCAGGGCAAGAAGTCAGCCCCAGCATTTT. It codes for CASSRARSQPQHF.

V is TRBV28 and J is TRBJ2-2; possibly TRBD2 for D (6 bases). Trimming left V 5 bases short and J 5 bases short, with 6 bases between. CDR3 length equals 12 residues. Germline V gives CDR1 MDHEN, CDR2 SYDVKM. The CDR3: CASSRETGELFF. The CDR3 bases are TGTGCCAGCAGTCGGGAGACCGGGGAGCTGTTTTTT.

The J gene is TRBJ1-6, the V gene TRBV9; possibly TRBD1 for D (5 bases). V shed 3 bases and J shed 5 bases, with 9 bases lying between them. CDR3 length: 14 residues. Germline V CDR1 and CDR2: SGDLS, YYNGEE. The CDR3 DNA is TGTGCCAGCAGCGGGGGGACTAATAATTCACCCCTCCACTTT. This gives the protein CASSGGTNNSPLHF.

This chain links TRBV2 with TRBJ1-2; tentatively, D is TRBD1 (6 bases). Deletions cut 6 bases from V and 3 bases from J, with 11 bases between. This CDR3 comprises 13 residues. CDR1 and CDR2 (germline): SNHLY, FYNNEI. Here the CDR3 reads CASRQGSDYGYTF. The CDR3 DNA is TGTGCCAGCAGGCAGGGGTCAGACTATGGCTACACCTTC. Full variable domain (rest looked up from reference TRBV2 and TRBJ1-2): EPEVTQTPSHQVTQMGQEVILRCVPISNHLYFYWYRQILGQKVEFLVSFYNNEISEKSEIFDDQFSVERPDGSNFTLKIRSTKLEDSAMYFCASRQGSDYGYTFGSGTRLTVV.

The chain links TRBV19 to TRBJ1-5, with TRBD1 identical over 9 bases. CDR1 is LNHDA and CDR2 is SQIVND in the germline V gene (reference sequence). The length of the CDR3 is 12 residues. With V trimmed by 11 bases and J by 6 bases, 5 bases remained unmatched. The CDR3, as DNA: TGTGCCGGGGGACAGGGCGGTCAGCCCCAGCATTTT. Translating it yields CAGGQGGQPQHF.

The CDR3 protein is CASRPTSGTTDTQYF. DNA for the CDR3: TGTGCCAGCAGACCGACTAGCGGGACCACAGATACGCAGTATTTT. The V call is TRBV3-1 (or the pseudogene TRBV3-2), the J call TRBJ2-3; 11 bases fit TRBD2. Germline V gene sequence: CDR1 LGHDT, CDR2 YNNKEL (reference sequence). Germline trimming cut 6 bases from V and 2 bases from J; bases unmatched to any gene: 4. This CDR3 spans 15 amino acids.

The chain carries TRBV12-3 or TRBV12-4 and TRBJ2-7; D not certain. This CDR3 contains 10 residues. V lost 2 bases and J 6 bases, leaving 2 bases between the germline ends. The CDR3 loop reads CASSLLEQYF. The DNA for the CDR3 is TGTGCCAGCAGTTTACTCGAGCAGTACTTC.

V gene TRBV11-1 combines with J gene TRBJ2-7, with 7 bases that match TRBD1. In germline, CDR1 is SGHAT, CDR2 FQDESV (reference sequence). After removal of 3 bases from V and 3 bases from J, the junction contained 11 bases not matched to a gene. CDR3 size: 16 residues. CDR3 amino acids: CASSFPGKAGGYEQYF. The CDR3 bases are TGTGCCAGCAGCTTCCCAGGGAAGGCAGGGGGCTACGAGCAGTACTTC. The entire variable domain, with the rest obtained from reference TRBV11-1 and TRBJ2-7, is as follows: EAEVAQSPRYKITEKSQAVAFWCDPISGHATLYWYRQILGQGPELLVQFQDESVVDDSQLPKDRFSAERLKGVDSTLKIQPAELGDSAMYLCASSFPGKAGGYEQYFGPGTRLTVT.

This clone was seen a few times. The chain couples TRBV7-2 to TRBJ2-2; D might be TRBD1 (6 bases). In germline, CDR1 is SGHTA, CDR2 FQGNSA. The V end lost 5 bases, the J end lost 0 bases, and 13 bases lay between the germline ends. The CDR3 spans 16 residues. CDR3 in amino acids: CASSLRQATNTGELFF. The CDR3 DNA is TGTGCCAGCAGCCTCAGACAGGCAACGAACACCGGGGAGCTGTTTTTT.